Shown below are 14 T cell receptor beta chains from a single sample sequenced in a study of Ad26.COV2.S vaccination and SARS-CoV-2 variants. The treatment here: some 20 received Ad26.COV2.S at low or high dose, single or two shots; 5 received placebo; per-sample allocation not given. Day 63 after the first injection of vaccine or placebo was the sampling time. Data came from immunoSEQ multiplex PCR; TCRdb stores just in-frame clones and leaves some out. The table has about half a million clones, nearly 90% seen once; the top ten hold about 1.5%. The sample in question was peripheral blood, obtained in a trial of Ad26.COV2.S vaccine versus placebo. The receptors were sampled from a person aged 18-65 years who received the Ad26.COV2.S COVID-19 vaccine or a placebo.

The chain employs TRBV9 and TRBJ2-3; possibly TRBD2 for D (6 bases). This CDR3 spans 15 amino acids. Germline V gene lookup returns CDR1 SGDLS and CDR2 YYNGEE. V was clipped by 0 bases and J by 2 bases, with 10 bases between them. CDR3 loop: CASSVVGDFTDTQYF. The CDR3 DNA reads TGTGCCAGCAGCGTAGTGGGGGACTTCACAGATACGCAGTATTTT.

The chain uses TRBV7-8 and TRBJ1-5; maybe TRBD1 (6 bases). This CDR3 contains 15 residues. The germline V gene encodes CDR1 SGHVS and CDR2 FQNEAQ. Trimming cost V 2 bases and J 4 bases, with 12 bases left between them. CDR3 loop: CASSLWGGVNQPQHF. The CDR3 nucleotides read TGTGCCAGCAGCTTATGGGGGGGCGTAAATCAGCCCCAGCATTTT.

The V gene is TRBV4-1, the J gene TRBJ2-7; 11 bases are a match to TRBD1. Germline CDR1 MGHRA, CDR2 YSYEKL. The CDR3 loop spans 15 amino acids. J lost 2 bases, V lost 3 bases, and 3 bases had no gene match. CDR3 sequence: CASSHPGQGAYEQYF. The CDR3 bases are TGCGCCAGCAGCCACCCGGGACAGGGGGCCTACGAGCAGTACTTC.

The V call is TRBV29-1, the J call TRBJ1-1; a weak D match, TRBD1 (6 bases). Germline V gene sequence: CDR1 SQVTM, CDR2 ANQGSEA. V dropped 2 bases and J dropped 2 bases, with 15 bases sitting between them. The CDR3 is 15 amino acids. CDR3 amino acids: CSVEPMGAKNTEAFF. The CDR3 DNA is TGCAGCGTTGAACCGATGGGGGCCAAAAACACTGAAGCTTTCTTT. Full variable domain (outside the CDR3, taken from reference TRBV29-1 and TRBJ1-1): SAVISQKPSRDICQRGTSLTIQCQVDSQVTMMFWYRQQPGQSLTLIATANQGSEATYESGFVIDKFPISRPNLTFSTLTVSNMSPEDSSIYLCSVEPMGAKNTEAFFGQGTRLTVV.

This rearrangement joins TRBV7-3 to TRBJ2-7, with D perhaps being TRBD1 or TRBD2 (5 bases each). Per the germline V gene, CDR1 is SGHTA and CDR2 is FQGTGA. The CDR3 covers 15 residues. Trimming shortened V by 0 bases and J by 4 bases, and 13 bases separated the two germline ends. This chain's CDR3 is CASSLTSGPRYEQYF. CDR3 DNA sequence: TGTGCCAGCAGCTTAACATCGGGACCGCGATACGAGCAGTACTTC.

To note about this clone: This CDR3 is also generated by other DNA sequences in the sample. The V gene is TRBV6-5, the J gene TRBJ2-1; TRBD2 matches at 9 bases. Germline values: CDR1 MNHEY, CDR2 SVGAGI. After removal of 5 bases from V and 1 base from J, the junction contained 3 bases not matched to a gene. The CDR3 contains 15 residues. The CDR3 spells CASSLTSGSYNEQFF. The CDR3 DNA sequence: TGTGCCAGCAGTCTGACTAGCGGATCCTACAATGAGCAGTTCTTC.

The J gene is TRBJ2-7, the V gene TRBV28, with TRBD1 matching over 8 bases. The V segment lost 6 bases and the J segment 2 bases; nucleotides outside the gene matches: 6. CDR1 MDHEN and CDR2 SYDVKM come from the germline V gene. The CDR3 consists of 14 residues. CDR3 sequence reads: CASSHRGSPYEQYF. The CDR3 nucleotides read TGTGCCAGCAGCCACAGGGGGTCACCCTACGAGCAGTACTTC.

The chain is built from TRBV20-1 and TRBJ1-2; D gene unclear. V was shortened by 5 bases and J by 8 bases, with 3 bases between the two germline ends. Germline V gene data show CDR1 as DFQATT and CDR2 as SNEGSKA (reference sequence). This CDR3 has 8 residues. The DNA of the CDR3 is TGCAGTGCTCCCGGCTACACCTTC. Protein sequence: CSAPGYTF.

The chain joins TRBV28 to TRBJ2-7, with D perhaps matching TRBD1 (5 bases). CDR3 length: 15 residues. V gave up 3 bases and J gave up 6 bases, with 18 bases separating them. Germline V gives CDR1 MDHEN, CDR2 SYDVKM. The CDR3 DNA reads TGTGCCAGCAGTTTGAGTCCCGCAGAACAGGTCGAGCAGTACTTC. This codes for CASSLSPAEQVEQYF.

The chain employs TRBV10-2 and TRBJ2-3; 8 bases map to TRBD2. The germline gives CDR1 WSHSY, CDR2 SAAADI. Trimming removed 0 bases from V and 8 bases from J; junction bases left unmatched: 4. This CDR3 region has 14 residues. CDR3 sequence (DNA): TGCGCCAGCAGTGAGTCGGCGGGGGGCGTTACGCAGTATTTT. It translates to CASSESAGGVTQYF.

This chain joins TRBV27 and TRBJ2-1, with 13 bases identical to TRBD2. CDR1 MNHEY and CDR2 SMNVEV come from the germline V gene (reference sequence). The ends lost 5 bases at V and 9 bases at J; junction bases unmatched: 4. The CDR3 is 14 amino acids. DNA of the CDR3: TGTGCCAGCAGTGCCGGACTAGCGGGAGTTGAGCAGTTCTTC. Its translation is CASSAGLAGVEQFF.

This clone has only one observation. The chain has TRBV30 and TRBJ1-3, with D possibly matching TRBD1 (6 bases). The CDR3 totals 13 residues. Germline V gene data show CDR1 as GTSNPN and CDR2 as SVGIG (reference sequence). Trimming shortened V by 7 bases and J by 3 bases, and 13 bases separated the two germline ends. The DNA for the CDR3 is TGTGCCTATTCGACAGGAGGTGGAAACACCATATATTTT. Translating gives CAYSTGGGNTIYF.

The J gene is TRBJ1-5, the V gene TRBV19; D is perhaps TRBD1 (5 bases). The germline V gene has CDR1 LNHDA and CDR2 SQIVND (reference sequence). CDR3 length equals 16 residues. Trimming cost V 5 bases and J 5 bases, with 19 bases left between them. CDR3 coding DNA: TGTGCCAGTAGTTACTCGGGACGAGGGAAATATCAGCCCCAGCATTTT. It is translated as CASSYSGRGKYQPQHF.

The rearrangement uses TRBV19 and TRBJ2-3; tentatively, D is TRBD2 (6 bases). The CDR3 sequence is 14 residues long. The V end lost 11 bases, the J end lost 3 bases, and 18 bases lay between the germline ends. Germline values: CDR1 LNHDA, CDR2 SQIVND (reference sequence). The CDR3 DNA follows: TGTGCCTCATCCTGGGCGGGAACTACAGATACGCAGTATTTT. Translated: CASSWAGTTDTQYF.